The present TCR beta chain was sequenced within a study of spatial heterogeneity in lung cancer. Study findings and constraints: Tumor mutation counts were tracked by expanded intratumoral alpha and beta TCR counts.

Each CDR3 protein is one row after TCRdb ran MiXCR on the 5' RACE reads. The table shows around 15,000 distinct CDR3 sequences, with around 7.3% occurring only once. Germline V lookup: CDR1 SGHRS, CDR2 YFSETQ. Trimming pared 5 bases from V and 6 bases from J, leaving 14 bases between. This CDR3 has 13 residues. This sample's time point: sample taken at primary tumor resection. In its sample, this clonotype was seen many times. Its antigen is not identified. The sequencing here drew on lung tumor tissue, taken at surgery. This clonotype was obtained from a male donor with early-stage non-small cell lung cancer. The chain couples TRBV5-1 to TRBJ1-1; tentatively, D is TRBD1 (5 bases). The CDR3 coding sequence is TGCGCCAGCAGTCAGGGCCTCGCTCCTGAAGCTTTCTTT. The encoded protein is CASSQGLAPEAFF.